This T cell receptor (beta chain) is from a study of response to subunit inactivated influenza vaccine. TCRdb independently ran MiXCR on the RT-PCR reads; one entry per CDR3 protein. Here the sample spans approximately 300,000 distinct CDR3 sequences, 20% to 25% being singletons. The CDR3 spans 13 residues. Looked up from germline, CDR1 is LNHDA and CDR2 is SQIVND (reference sequence). V was shortened by 0 bases and J by 2 bases, with 2 bases between the two germline ends. The starting material was PBMCs from blood, obtained around 22 months after vaccination. The receptor was derived from a man aged 45-69 years who received an inactivated influenza vaccine. The rearrangement uses TRBV19 and TRBJ1-3; D gene ambiguous. The CDR3 spells CASSIDPGNTIYF. The CDR3 DNA follows: TGTGCCAGTAGTATAGACCCTGGAAACACCATATATTTT.